These T cell receptor beta chains were read from a single sample in a study of T cell responses to AZD1222 COVID-19 vaccine. Repertoires were generated with immunoSEQ multiplex PCR, while TCRdb's copy carries only in-frame clones and drops some. The sample gives approximately 120,000 clones, about 87% of which show up once; approximately 12% is in the top ten. The material sequenced was peripheral blood, taken on day 0 of AZD1222 vaccination. These receptors were taken from an adult in good health. The CDR3 runs from the conserved cysteine through the conserved F or W. Fields, in order: V gene, D gene, J gene, clone size, CDR3 DNA, CDR3 protein. The D gene is left open where the match is weak. A row's size may be missing; if present it is once, few, many or a size class.

TRBV15,.,TRBJ1-6,.,TGTGCCACCAGCAGAGATTCCCTCCCAGATTCACCCCTCCACTTT,CATSRDSLPDSPLHF
TRBV19,TRBD1,TRBJ2-3,.,TGTGCCAGTAGTACGGACCGACAGGGGGCCACAGATACGCAGTATTTT,CASSTDRQGATDTQYF
TRBV6-5,.,TRBJ2-7,.,TGTGCCAGCAGTCGTTCGGACAGTTCCTACGAGCAGTACTTC,CASSRSDSSYEQYF
TRBV11-2,TRBD2,TRBJ2-1,many,TGTGCCAGCAGCTTGGGACTAGCGCAGCAGTTCTTC,CASSLGLAQQFF
TRBV19,.,TRBJ1-3,.,TGTGCCAGTAGTCTGGGACTCTTCACTGGCGGAAACACCATATATTTT,CASSLGLFTGGNTIYF
TRBV7-2,.,TRBJ2-3,.,TGTGCCAGCAGCTTAAGGGGAGCAGATACGCAGTATTTT,CASSLRGADTQYF
TRBV7-9,.,TRBJ2-7,.,TGTGCCAGCAGCTTATTTTCTGGGTTAGGCGTTGGCGAGCAGTACTTC,CASSLFSGLGVGEQYF
TRBV7-2,TRBD1,TRBJ2-7,.,TGTGCCAGCAGCTTCTCGGGACAGGCCTACGAGCAGTACTTC,CASSFSGQAYEQYF
TRBV7-2,TRBD2,TRBJ2-5,.,TGTGCCAGCAGCCCACGGACTAGCGGGAGAGGTGAGACCCAGTACTTC,CASSPRTSGRGETQYF
TRBV5-1,.,TRBJ2-2,.,TGCGCCAGCACCGGACTCGGGGGCACCGGGGAGCTGTTTTTT,CASTGLGGTGELFF
TRBV19,.,TRBJ1-1,few,TGTGCCACTCGTGGCCCAGGGGCCGGGACTGAAGCTTTCTTT,CATRGPGAGTEAFF
TRBV30,.,TRBJ1-2,few,TGTGCCCGGGACTCCAAGGGCTATGGCTACACCTTC,CARDSKGYGYTF
TRBV7-9,TRBD2,TRBJ2-5,once,TGTGCCAGCAGCGTAGGACTAGCGGGAGGATCTGGAGAGACCCAGTACTTC,CASSVGLAGGSGETQYF
TRBV6-2/TRBV6-3,.,TRBJ1-5,.,TGTGCCAGCAGTTACACGGCAATGAGCAATCAGCCCCAGCATTTT,CASSYTAMSNQPQHF
TRBV19,.,TRBJ1-5,.,TGTGCCAGTAGTATGGGGGGTAATAGCAATCAGCCCCAGCATTTT,CASSMGGNSNQPQHF
TRBV25-1,.,TRBJ1-2,.,TGTGCCAGCAAAAGGGGTGGCGCTAACTATGGCTACACCTTC,CASKRGGANYGYTF
TRBV9,TRBD2,TRBJ2-1,.,TGTGCCAGCAGCGTCTCCGGGCTACGCGAACTAGCGGGCAATGAGCAGTTCTTC,CASSVSGLRELAGNEQFF
TRBV6-4,TRBD2,TRBJ2-7,few,TGTGCCAGCAGTGACCGGGGCCAGGGGACTAGCGGGAGGGCCTGGTACTTC,CASSDRGQGTSGRAWYF
TRBV28,TRBD2,TRBJ2-5,.,TGTGCCAGCAGCCCGGGACTAGCGGGAGCGGGGGAGACCCAGTACTTC,CASSPGLAGAGETQYF
TRBV28,TRBD2,TRBJ2-1,few,TGTGCCAGCAGTTTACTGCTAGCGGTCTCCTACAATGAGCAGTTCTTC,CASSLLLAVSYNEQFF
TRBV29-1,.,TRBJ2-5,.,TGCAGCGCCGTCCGGACGGGTGGGGAGACCCAGTACTTC,CSAVRTGGETQYF
TRBV28,.,TRBJ2-5,.,TGTGCCAGCAGTTCTCCGGTTAGCGAAAAAAGGGAGACCCAGTACTTC,CASSSPVSEKRETQYF
TRBV4-1,.,TRBJ1-1,.,TGCGCCAGCAGCCAAGAGGCGAGGAAAAGGGTCTCTGAAGCTTTCTTT,CASSQEARKRVSEAFF
TRBV9,.,TRBJ2-6,.,TGTGCCAGCAGCGTATCGGTCTCTGGGGCCAACGTCCTGACTTTC,CASSVSVSGANVLTF
TRBV2,.,TRBJ2-1,.,TGTGCCAGCAGTGGAGATGGGAGGTATGAGCAGTTCTTC,CASSGDGRYEQFF
TRBV19,TRBD1,TRBJ2-7,.,TGTGCCAGTAGTATACCTCTTGAGGGACAGGGCTACTTC,CASSIPLEGQGYF